This T cell receptor (beta chain) was captured in a study of cytomegalovirus exposure and HLA in healthy donors. Primers for the PCR totalled 60 Vbeta and 13 Jbeta. Only in-frame clones appear in the TCRdb table, and some are missing; sequencing was by immunoSEQ multiplex PCR. The table lists 100,000 to 150,000 clones, approximately 77% of them singletons. The sequence derives from a man between 18 and 35 years old in good health and CMV-seronegative. Sample: PBMCs.

The DNA of the CDR3 is TGCGCCAGCAGCTTGGGAGCGTCTGGAAACACCATATATTTT. The encoded protein is CASSLGASGNTIYF. The chain is built from TRBV5-1 and TRBJ1-3; D remains ambiguous. CDR1 and CDR2 from the germline V gene are SGHRS and YFSETQ. The CDR3 spans 14 residues. Trimming took off 0 bases at V and 1 base at J, with 5 bases between the two ends.